This TCR beta chain was sequenced for a study of beta chain features in type 1 diabetes. Every bit of the isolated RNA underwent reverse transcription, so sequencing read expressed TCRB transcripts. Here immunoSEQ multiplex PCR was the method, and the copy in TCRdb shows in-frame clones only, minus some. The table shows 900,000 or so clones, with 15% to 20% occurring only once. The sequence came from a young woman in good health. Sequencing was done on a sample of naive CD4+ T cells from blood.

CDR3 loop: CASSQGANGANVLTF. DNA of the CDR3: TGTGCCAGCAGCCAGGGGGCTAACGGGGCCAACGTCCTGACTTTC. This rearrangement joins TRBV5-4 to TRBJ2-6; TRBD1 matches 8 bases. The CDR3 is 15 amino acids. The V gene's germline CDR1 is SGHNT and CDR2 YYREEE (reference sequence). V trimming: 4 bases; J trimming: 4 bases; junction bases outside the gene matches: 4.